This is a list of T cell receptor beta chains from one sample in a study of blood T cell repertoires in COVID-19. Assay used: immunoSEQ multiplex PCR; TCRdb lists only in-frame clones, some missing. The repertoire holds roughly 150,000 clones, with approximately 85% as singletons. The sample consisted of peripheral blood. All receptors derive from a woman aged 55-69 years with COVID-19, enrolled during active disease. Both conserved end residues are part of each CDR3. Fields, in order: D gene, V gene, J gene, clone size, CDR3 DNA, CDR3 protein. D genes are given only for firm matches. Size is omitted from some rows. Given values are once, few, many or a class for expanded clones.

D gene: TRBD1; V gene: TRBV5-1; J gene: TRBJ1-6; clone size: -; CDR3 DNA: TGCGCCAGCAGTCAGGGACAGTTACTCTATAATTCACCCCTCCACTTT; CDR3 protein: CASSQGQLLYNSPLHF
D gene: TRBD1; V gene: TRBV5-1; J gene: TRBJ1-2; clone size: few; CDR3 DNA: TGCGCCAGCAGCTTGGCCAGGGGGCATAACTATGGCTACACCTTC; CDR3 protein: CASSLARGHNYGYTF
D gene: -; V gene: TRBV6-6; J gene: TRBJ2-1; clone size: -; CDR3 DNA: TGTGCCAGCAGTTCCATACAGGACGACGCACTCGATGAGCAGTTCTTC; CDR3 protein: CASSSIQDDALDEQFF
D gene: -; V gene: TRBV19; J gene: TRBJ1-2; clone size: -; CDR3 DNA: TGTGCCAGTACCACCCCGGGGGGCCATGGCTACACCTTC; CDR3 protein: CASTTPGGHGYTF
D gene: TRBD1; V gene: TRBV4-3; J gene: TRBJ1-3; clone size: once; CDR3 DNA: TGCGCCAGCAGCCAAAGACAGGGGGCGACTGGAAACACCATATATTTT; CDR3 protein: CASSQRQGATGNTIYF
D gene: TRBD2; V gene: TRBV4-3; J gene: TRBJ2-1; clone size: once; CDR3 DNA: TGCGCCAGCAGCCTGGGACTAGCGGGAGGATACAATGAGCAGTTCTTC; CDR3 protein: CASSLGLAGGYNEQFF
D gene: -; V gene: TRBV3-1/TRBV3-2; J gene: TRBJ2-2; clone size: -; CDR3 DNA: TGTGCCAGCAGCCTAGTCCCCGCGAACACCGGGGAGCTGTTTTTT; CDR3 protein: CASSLVPANTGELFF
D gene: -; V gene: TRBV5-4; J gene: TRBJ2-3; clone size: -; CDR3 DNA: TGTGCCAGCAGCTTTGGGGGCTTAGCCACAGATACGCAGTATTTT; CDR3 protein: CASSFGGLATDTQYF
D gene: -; V gene: TRBV10-3; J gene: TRBJ2-1; clone size: once; CDR3 DNA: TGTGCCATCAGGCCTTCTCACGGCAATGAGCAGTTCTTC; CDR3 protein: CAIRPSHGNEQFF
D gene: -; V gene: TRBV6-5; J gene: TRBJ1-4; clone size: -; CDR3 DNA: TGTGCCAGCAGCCCGGGGAGGGGACATAATGAAAAACTGTTTTTT; CDR3 protein: CASSPGRGHNEKLFF
D gene: -; V gene: TRBV27; J gene: TRBJ1-5; clone size: -; CDR3 DNA: TGTGCCAGCAGTTTACAGGGTTACAATCAGCCCCAGCATTTT; CDR3 protein: CASSLQGYNQPQHF
D gene: -; V gene: TRBV7-9; J gene: TRBJ2-4; clone size: -; CDR3 DNA: TGTGCCAGCAGCTTCCCCTCGACAGACTCCAAAAACATTCAGTACTTC; CDR3 protein: CASSFPSTDSKNIQYF
D gene: TRBD1; V gene: TRBV28; J gene: TRBJ2-7; clone size: -; CDR3 DNA: TGTGCCAGCAGTTTAGGGACAGGGTTCTACGAGCAGTACTTC; CDR3 protein: CASSLGTGFYEQYF
D gene: -; V gene: TRBV15; J gene: TRBJ2-2; clone size: -; CDR3 DNA: TGTGCCACCAGCAGAGTAGGGACACAGGCGAACACCGGGGAGCTGTTTTTT; CDR3 protein: CATSRVGTQANTGELFF
D gene: -; V gene: TRBV10-3; J gene: TRBJ2-7; clone size: -; CDR3 DNA: TGTGCCATCGGTAAGGGGTTGGACGAGCAGTACTTC; CDR3 protein: CAIGKGLDEQYF
D gene: -; V gene: TRBV5-1; J gene: TRBJ1-3; clone size: -; CDR3 DNA: TGCGCCAGCAGCTTGGCCCCTGGGGACTTTCGCTCTGGAAACACCATATATTTT; CDR3 protein: CASSLAPGDFRSGNTIYF
D gene: -; V gene: TRBV6-5; J gene: TRBJ2-1; clone size: -; CDR3 DNA: TGTGCCAGCAGGCTGAACCCGGGTTTGGGGCAGTTCTTC; CDR3 protein: CASRLNPGLGQFF
D gene: -; V gene: TRBV27; J gene: TRBJ1-2; clone size: -; CDR3 DNA: TGTGCCAGCAGGTTGTTCGAGAAGAACCGGAACTATGGCTACACCTTC; CDR3 protein: CASRLFEKNRNYGYTF
D gene: -; V gene: TRBV30; J gene: TRBJ2-1; clone size: few; CDR3 DNA: TGTGCCTGGAGATCATTAGCGGAGTTTTTGCTCTTC; CDR3 protein: CAWRSLAEFLLF
D gene: TRBD2; V gene: TRBV5-1; J gene: TRBJ2-3; clone size: -; CDR3 DNA: TGCGCCAGCAGCTCGCCTTCCGGGACTAGCGGCACAGATACGCAGTATTTT; CDR3 protein: CASSSPSGTSGTDTQYF
D gene: TRBD1; V gene: TRBV2; J gene: TRBJ1-6; clone size: -; CDR3 DNA: TGTGCCAGCAGTCCCAGGGGGAGCGCCTATAATTCACCCCTCCACTTT; CDR3 protein: CASSPRGSAYNSPLHF
D gene: TRBD2; V gene: TRBV7-6; J gene: TRBJ2-1; clone size: -; CDR3 DNA: TGTGCCAGCAGTTTTACCGGGACTACCAAGAATGAGCAGTTCTTC; CDR3 protein: CASSFTGTTKNEQFF
D gene: -; V gene: TRBV7-8; J gene: TRBJ2-6; clone size: -; CDR3 DNA: TGTGCCAGCAGCCCCGCGTCGGGGTCTGGGGCCAACGTCCTGACTTTC; CDR3 protein: CASSPASGSGANVLTF
D gene: -; V gene: TRBV19; J gene: TRBJ2-5; clone size: -; CDR3 DNA: TGTGCCAGTAGTATAGATCGCGGCAGTACCCAAGAGACCCAGTACTTC; CDR3 protein: CASSIDRGSTQETQYF
D gene: -; V gene: TRBV11-2; J gene: TRBJ2-5; clone size: -; CDR3 DNA: TGTGCCAGCAGCTTAGATCGTCCACGGCAAGAGACCCAGTACTTC; CDR3 protein: CASSLDRPRQETQYF
D gene: -; V gene: TRBV27; J gene: TRBJ1-6; clone size: -; CDR3 DNA: TGTGCCAGCAGTTCCCTCGGGGGTTATTCACCCCTCCACTTT; CDR3 protein: CASSSLGGYSPLHF
D gene: -; V gene: TRBV6-5; J gene: TRBJ1-2; clone size: -; CDR3 DNA: TGTGCCAGCAGTTACGGGGGGAGGTATGGCTACACCTTC; CDR3 protein: CASSYGGRYGYTF
D gene: -; V gene: TRBV28; J gene: TRBJ1-4; clone size: -; CDR3 DNA: TGTGCCAGCAGACGACCTAGGGGCCCAACCGAAAAACTGTTTTTT; CDR3 protein: CASRRPRGPTEKLFF
D gene: -; V gene: TRBV5-1; J gene: TRBJ2-3; clone size: -; CDR3 DNA: TGCGCCAGCAGCTTGGAGGTAGGAGGCACAGATACGCAGTATTTT; CDR3 protein: CASSLEVGGTDTQYF
D gene: -; V gene: TRBV7-2; J gene: TRBJ2-7; clone size: -; CDR3 DNA: TGTGCCAGCAGCTTACAGGGGCTTTACGAGCAGTACTTC; CDR3 protein: CASSLQGLYEQYF
D gene: -; V gene: TRBV7-2; J gene: TRBJ2-1; clone size: -; CDR3 DNA: TGTGCCAGCAGCTTACGAAGGACTCTCCAAAGCTCCTACAATGAGCAGTTCTTC; CDR3 protein: CASSLRRTLQSSYNEQFF